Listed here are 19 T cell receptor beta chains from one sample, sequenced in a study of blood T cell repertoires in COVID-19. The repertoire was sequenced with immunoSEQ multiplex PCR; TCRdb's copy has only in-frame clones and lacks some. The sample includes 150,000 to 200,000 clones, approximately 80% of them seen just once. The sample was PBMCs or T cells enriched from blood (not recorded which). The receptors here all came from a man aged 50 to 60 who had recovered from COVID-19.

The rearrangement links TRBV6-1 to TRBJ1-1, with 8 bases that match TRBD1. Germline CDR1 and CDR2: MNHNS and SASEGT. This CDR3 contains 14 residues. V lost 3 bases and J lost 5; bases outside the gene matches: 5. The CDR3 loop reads CASSDRTGRTEAFF. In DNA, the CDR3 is TGTGCCAGCAGTGACCGGACAGGGAGGACTGAAGCTTTCTTT.

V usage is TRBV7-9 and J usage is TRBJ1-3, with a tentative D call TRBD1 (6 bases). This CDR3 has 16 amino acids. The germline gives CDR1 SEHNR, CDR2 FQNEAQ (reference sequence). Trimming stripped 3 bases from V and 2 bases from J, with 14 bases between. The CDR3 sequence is CASSFRFPGAGNTIYF. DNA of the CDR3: TGTGCCAGCAGCTTTAGGTTCCCAGGGGCTGGAAACACCATATATTTT.

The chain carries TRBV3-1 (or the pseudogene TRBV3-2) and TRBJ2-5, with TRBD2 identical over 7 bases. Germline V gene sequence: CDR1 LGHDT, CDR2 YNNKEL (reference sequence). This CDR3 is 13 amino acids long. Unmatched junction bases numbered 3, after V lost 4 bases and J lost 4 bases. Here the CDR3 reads CASSPGLPETQYF. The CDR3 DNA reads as TGTGCCAGCAGCCCGGGACTACCAGAGACCCAGTACTTC.

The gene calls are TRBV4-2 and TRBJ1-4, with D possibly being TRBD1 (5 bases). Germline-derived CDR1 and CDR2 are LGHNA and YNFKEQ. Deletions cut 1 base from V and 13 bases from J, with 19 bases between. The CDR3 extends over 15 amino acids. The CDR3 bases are TGTGCCAGCAGCCAAGCTCCCGGAGTAAGGGGCGGACTGTTTTTT. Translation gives CASSQAPGVRGGLFF.

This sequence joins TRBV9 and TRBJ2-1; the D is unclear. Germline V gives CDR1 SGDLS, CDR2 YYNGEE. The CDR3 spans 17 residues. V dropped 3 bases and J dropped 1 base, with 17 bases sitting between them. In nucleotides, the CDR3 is TGTGCCAGCAGCGCCCACAGTGAGATTTCATCCTACAATGAGCAGTTCTTC. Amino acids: CASSAHSEISSYNEQFF.

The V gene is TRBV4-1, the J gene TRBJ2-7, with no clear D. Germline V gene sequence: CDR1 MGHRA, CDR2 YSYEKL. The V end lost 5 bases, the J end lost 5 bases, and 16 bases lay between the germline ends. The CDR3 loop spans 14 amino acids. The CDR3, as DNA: TGCGCCAGCAGCGGAAGCGCGGCCTCGGACGAGCAGTACTTC. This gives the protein CASSGSAASDEQYF.

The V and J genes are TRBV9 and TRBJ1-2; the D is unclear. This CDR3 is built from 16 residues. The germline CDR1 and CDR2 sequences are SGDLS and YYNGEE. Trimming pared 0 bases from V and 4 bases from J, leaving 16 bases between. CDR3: CASSVAPGAGLYGYTF. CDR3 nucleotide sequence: TGTGCCAGCAGCGTAGCGCCAGGCGCGGGCCTCTATGGCTACACCTTC.

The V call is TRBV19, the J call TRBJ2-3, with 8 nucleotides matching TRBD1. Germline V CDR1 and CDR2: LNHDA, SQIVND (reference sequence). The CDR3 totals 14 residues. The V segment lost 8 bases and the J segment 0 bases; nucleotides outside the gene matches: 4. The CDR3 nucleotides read TGTGCCAGTCGGACAGGGAGTAGCACAGATACGCAGTATTTT. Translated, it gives CASRTGSSTDTQYF. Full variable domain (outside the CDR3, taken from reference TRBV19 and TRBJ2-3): DGGITQSPKYLFRKEGQNVTLSCEQNLNHDAMYWYRQDPGQGLRLIYYSQIVNDFQKGDIAEGYSVSREKKESFPLTVTSAQKNPTAFYLCASRTGSSTDTQYFGPGTRLTVL.

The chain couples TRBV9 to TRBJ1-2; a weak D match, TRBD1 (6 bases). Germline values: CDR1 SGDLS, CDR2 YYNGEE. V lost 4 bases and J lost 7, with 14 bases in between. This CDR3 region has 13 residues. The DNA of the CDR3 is TGTGCCAGCAGCCCCCAGGGGTACGGTGGCTACACCTTC. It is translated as CASSPQGYGGYTF. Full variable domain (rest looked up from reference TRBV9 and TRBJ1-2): DSGVTQTPKHLITATGQRVTLRCSPRSGDLSVYWYQQSLDQGLQFLIQYYNGEERAKGNILERFSAQQFPDLHSELNLSSLELGDSALYFCASSPQGYGGYTFGSGTRLTVV.

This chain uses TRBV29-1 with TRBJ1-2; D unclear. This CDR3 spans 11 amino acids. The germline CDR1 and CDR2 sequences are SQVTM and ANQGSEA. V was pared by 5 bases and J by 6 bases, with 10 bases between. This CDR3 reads CSVRGVNGYTF. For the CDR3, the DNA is TGCAGCGTTAGAGGTGTAAATGGCTACACCTTC. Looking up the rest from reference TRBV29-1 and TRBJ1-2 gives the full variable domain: SAVISQKPSRDICQRGTSLTIQCQVDSQVTMMFWYRQQPGQSLTLIATANQGSEATYESGFVIDKFPISRPNLTFSTLTVSNMSPEDSSIYLCSVRGVNGYTFGSGTRLTVV.

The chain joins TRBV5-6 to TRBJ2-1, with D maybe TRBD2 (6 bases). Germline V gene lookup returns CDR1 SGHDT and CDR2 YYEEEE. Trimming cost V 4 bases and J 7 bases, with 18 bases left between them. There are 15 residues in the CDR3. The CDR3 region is CASSVGGAGRNEQFF. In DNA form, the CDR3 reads TGTGCCAGCAGCGTCGGCGGGGCGGGGAGGAATGAGCAGTTCTTC.

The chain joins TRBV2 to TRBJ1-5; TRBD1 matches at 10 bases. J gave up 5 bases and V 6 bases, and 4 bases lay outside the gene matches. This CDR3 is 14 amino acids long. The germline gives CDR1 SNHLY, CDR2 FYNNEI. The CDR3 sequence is CASSAGQGDQPQHF. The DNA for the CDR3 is TGTGCCAGCAGCGCCGGACAGGGGGATCAGCCCCAGCATTTT.

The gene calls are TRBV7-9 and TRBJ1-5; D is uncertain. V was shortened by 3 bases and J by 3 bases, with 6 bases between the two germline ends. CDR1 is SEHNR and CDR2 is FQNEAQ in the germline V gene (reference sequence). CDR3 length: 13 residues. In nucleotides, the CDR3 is TGTGCCAGCAGCTTCGGGGACAATCAGCCCCAGCATTTT. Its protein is CASSFGDNQPQHF.

The CDR3 region is CASSPTGNTIYF. CDR3 bases: TGTGCCAGCAGCCCCACAGGAAACACCATATATTTT. The gene calls are TRBV3-1 (or the pseudogene TRBV3-2) and TRBJ1-3, with D unclear. V was trimmed by 4 bases and J by 4 bases, leaving 5 bases between them. The CDR3 spans 12 residues. Germline CDR1 reads LGHDT; CDR2 reads YNNKEL (reference sequence).

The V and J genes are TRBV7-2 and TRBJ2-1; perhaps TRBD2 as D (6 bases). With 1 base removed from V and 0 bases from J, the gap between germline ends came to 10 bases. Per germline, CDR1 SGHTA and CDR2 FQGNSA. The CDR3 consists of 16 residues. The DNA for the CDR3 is TGTGCCAGCAGCTTAGTAGCGGCCAGCTCCTACAATGAGCAGTTCTTC. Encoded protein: CASSLVAASSYNEQFF.

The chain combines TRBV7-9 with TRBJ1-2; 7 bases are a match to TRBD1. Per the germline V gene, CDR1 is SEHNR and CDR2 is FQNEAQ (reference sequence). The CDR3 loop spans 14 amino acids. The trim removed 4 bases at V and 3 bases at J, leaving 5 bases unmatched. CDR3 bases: TGTGCCAGCAGCTCCGGAGGGGGCCACTATGGCTACACCTTC. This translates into CASSSGGGHYGYTF.

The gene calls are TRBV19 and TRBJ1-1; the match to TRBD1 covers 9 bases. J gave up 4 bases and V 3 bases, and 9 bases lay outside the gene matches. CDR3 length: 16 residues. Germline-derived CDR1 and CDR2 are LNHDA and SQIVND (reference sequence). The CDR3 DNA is TGTGCCAGTAGTATTGAAAGGGACAGGGCGACCACTGAAGCTTTCTTT. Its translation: CASSIERDRATTEAFF.

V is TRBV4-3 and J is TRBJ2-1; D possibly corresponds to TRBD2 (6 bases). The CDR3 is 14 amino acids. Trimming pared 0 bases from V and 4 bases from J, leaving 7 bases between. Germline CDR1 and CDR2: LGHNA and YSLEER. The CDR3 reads CASSQDSGYNEQFF. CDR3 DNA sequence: TGCGCCAGCAGCCAAGATAGCGGATACAATGAGCAGTTCTTC.

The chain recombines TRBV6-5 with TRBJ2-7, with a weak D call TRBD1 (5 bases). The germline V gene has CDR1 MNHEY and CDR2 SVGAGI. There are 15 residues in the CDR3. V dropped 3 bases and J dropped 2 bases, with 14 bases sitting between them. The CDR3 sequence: CASSYPQGGAYEQYF. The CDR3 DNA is TGTGCCAGCAGTTATCCCCAGGGTGGGGCCTACGAGCAGTACTTC.